The 20 T cell receptor beta chains in this list originate from one sample, sequenced in a study of monozygotic twins with inflammatory bowel disease. TCRdb derives one entry per CDR3 protein from the 5' RACE reads, leaving out DNA. The data include about 330,000 distinct CDR3 sequences; the top ten clones carry around 2%. Material for sequencing was blood. Source of these receptors: a human donor with ulcerative colitis or Crohn's disease, or a healthy co-twin of an affected twin (not recorded which).

The chain has TRBV3-1 and TRBJ1-5. Germline CDR1 reads LGHDT; CDR2 reads YNNKEL (reference sequence). This CDR3 is built from 13 residues. The chain's CDR3 is CASSPKLTQPQHF. The complete variable domain, with remaining parts taken from reference TRBV3-1 and TRBJ1-5, reads DTAVSQTPKYLVTQMGNDKSIKCEQNLGHDTMYWYKQDSKKFLKIMFSYNNKELIINETVPNRFSPKSPDKAHLNLHINSLELGDSAVYFCASSPKLTQPQHFGDGTRLSIL.

The chain joins TRBV25-1 to TRBJ2-5; the D call of TRBD2 rests on TCRdb alone, since no DNA is present to check it. Germline lookup yields CDR1 MGHDK and CDR2 SYGVNS. The length of the CDR3 is 18 residues. This CDR3 is CASSESWPTSLSQETQYF.

The rearrangement joins TRBV10-3 to TRBJ2-3; the TRBD1 assignment by TCRdb is unverifiable without DNA. The CDR3 has 14 residues. Germline values: CDR1 ENHRY, CDR2 SYGVKD. CDR3 residues: CAIKTGQGPDTQYF.

This rearrangement joins TRBV6-6 to TRBJ2-4. There are 12 residues in the CDR3. Germline V lookup: CDR1 MNHNY, CDR2 SVGAGI (reference sequence). The CDR3 loop reads CASSYLENIQYF.

V and J are TRBV20-1 and TRBJ1-2; no DNA is available, so the TRBD1 call from TCRdb remains unchecked. Germline V gene sequence: CDR1 DFQATT, CDR2 SNEGSKA (reference sequence). This CDR3 is 16 amino acids long. The CDR3 sequence is CSARGTMGQGNYGYTF.

The chain employs TRBV27 and TRBJ2-2; the TCRdb call, TRBD1, lacks DNA for checking. CDR1 MNHEY and CDR2 SMNVEV come from the germline V gene (reference sequence). The CDR3 extends over 17 amino acids. The CDR3 loop is CATRLTRVGGNTGELFF.

This chain joins TRBV20-1 and TRBJ1-3; no DNA is available, so the TRBD1 call from TCRdb remains unchecked. Germline V lookup: CDR1 DFQATT, CDR2 SNEGSKA (reference sequence). The CDR3 has 12 amino acids. CDR3 sequence reads: CSAGGQKNTIYF.

The chain couples TRBV7-2 to TRBJ2-7; checking the TCRdb D call of TRBD1 is not possible without DNA. Per the germline V gene, CDR1 is SGHTA and CDR2 is FQGNSA. The CDR3 is made up of 13 amino acids. The CDR3 region is CASSFGTLYEQYF.

The V call is TRBV4-1, the J call TRBJ2-7; checking the TCRdb D call of TRBD1 is not possible without DNA. This CDR3 comprises 13 residues. The germline V gene encodes CDR1 MGHRA and CDR2 YSYEKL. CDR3 loop: CASSQGDWGEVFF.

V usage is TRBV6-1 and J usage is TRBJ1-5; no DNA is available, so the TRBD1 call from TCRdb remains unchecked. This CDR3 contains 17 residues. Per the germline V gene, CDR1 is MNHNS and CDR2 is SASEGT. Here the CDR3 reads CASSEARTGNSNQPQHF.

The chain couples TRBV14 to TRBJ2-7. Germline values: CDR1 SGHDN, CDR2 FVKESK. The CDR3 spans 14 residues. CDR3 in amino acids: CASSPFDGLGEQYF.

The chain carries TRBV20-1 and TRBJ2-1; the D gene TCRdb calls, TRBD2, cannot be checked with no DNA. CDR3 length: 14 residues. In germline, CDR1 is DFQATT, CDR2 SNEGSKA (reference sequence). CDR3 protein: CSARVRGTHNEQFF.

The chain combines TRBV5-1 with TRBJ2-4; TCRdb gives TRBD1 as the D gene, but with no DNA this cannot be confirmed. The germline V gene has CDR1 SGHRS and CDR2 YFSETQ. CDR3 length equals 12 residues. The CDR3 loop is CASSLLQGPLYF.

The chain couples TRBV20-1 to TRBJ2-7; the D call from TCRdb, TRBD2, cannot be confirmed without DNA. Germline V lookup: CDR1 DFQATT, CDR2 SNEGSKA (reference sequence). The CDR3 consists of 16 residues. The CDR3 reads CSARGLTSGSPHEQYF.

The rearrangement joins TRBV28 to TRBJ2-7. CDR1 MDHEN and CDR2 SYDVKM come from the germline V gene. The CDR3 runs 13 residues. The CDR3 protein is CASSFAPSYEQYF.

The chain has TRBV5-1 and TRBJ2-3; without DNA, the TCRdb call of TRBD2 cannot be checked. CDR1 and CDR2 from the germline V gene are SGHRS and YFSETQ. The CDR3 has 15 amino acids. CDR3 sequence: CASGRLAGNTDTQYF.

The chain uses TRBV5-1 and TRBJ2-5; TCRdb picks TRBD1, but there is no DNA to check that call. The length of the CDR3 is 14 residues. Germline V gene sequence: CDR1 SGHRS, CDR2 YFSETQ. CDR3 amino acids: CASSVQGRQETQYF.

V usage is TRBV5-4 and J usage is TRBJ1-1; TCRdb picks TRBD1, but there is no DNA to check that call. This CDR3 contains 13 residues. Per the germline V gene, CDR1 is SGHNT and CDR2 is YYREEE (reference sequence). The CDR3: CASNPRGYTEAFF. The full variable domain, its missing parts supplied by reference TRBV5-4 and TRBJ1-1, is ETGVTQSPTHLIKTRGQQVTLRCSSQSGHNTVSWYQQALGQGPQFIFQYYREEENGRGNFPPRFSGLQFPNYSSELNVNALELDDSALYLCASNPRGYTEAFFGQGTRLTVV.

This chain links TRBV5-4 with TRBJ1-1. The CDR3 is 14 amino acids. The germline gives CDR1 SGHNT, CDR2 YYREEE (reference sequence). This CDR3 reads CASSRQGTYTEAFF.

This chain joins TRBV28 and TRBJ1-2. CDR1 and CDR2 (germline): MDHEN, SYDVKM. CDR3 length: 11 amino acids. CDR3 region: CASRSRVGYTF.